This entry lists 26 T cell receptor beta chains sequenced from one sample in a study of monozygotic twins with inflammatory bowel disease. TCRdb reanalyzed the 5' RACE reads and collapses them to one entry per CDR3 protein, without DNA. This sample's table reports approximately 400,000 distinct CDR3 sequences. Sequencing input: blood. The receptors originated from a human donor with ulcerative colitis or Crohn's disease, or a healthy co-twin of an affected twin (not recorded which).

The chain couples TRBV20-1 to TRBJ1-1; the D call of TRBD1 rests on TCRdb alone, since no DNA is present to check it. The CDR3 spans 12 residues. The germline V gene has CDR1 DFQATT and CDR2 SNEGSKA (reference sequence). The CDR3 loop is CSAKPGQGEAFF.

This chain connects TRBV29-1 to TRBJ1-5; TCRdb designates TRBD1, a call that cannot be tested without DNA. This CDR3 spans 13 amino acids. Germline V gives CDR1 SQVTM, CDR2 ANQGSEA. The CDR3 loop reads CSVARGQYEPQHF.

This rearrangement joins TRBV29-1 to TRBJ2-7; the D call of TRBD2 rests on TCRdb alone, since no DNA is present to check it. The CDR3 is made up of 15 amino acids. Germline lookup yields CDR1 SQVTM and CDR2 ANQGSEA. CDR3 in amino acids: CSVTGGGRTTDEQYF.

V gene TRBV10-3 combines with J gene TRBJ1-1; TCRdb calls TRBD1, which cannot be checked without DNA. Germline V CDR1 and CDR2: ENHRY, SYGVKD. The CDR3 totals 15 residues. The CDR3 here is CAGKAGAESNTEAFF.

This rearrangement joins TRBV29-1 to TRBJ2-1; TCRdb gives TRBD2 as the D gene, but with no DNA this cannot be confirmed. CDR3 length: 14 amino acids. The V gene's germline CDR1 is SQVTM and CDR2 ANQGSEA. The CDR3 region is CSARTSGRFNEQFF.

The chain has TRBV20-1 and TRBJ2-3; there is no DNA to check the TCRdb D call of TRBD1. Germline lookup yields CDR1 DFQATT and CDR2 SNEGSKA (reference sequence). The CDR3 length is 15 residues. The CDR3 region is CSARNQRAFTDTQYF.

The chain employs TRBV24-1 and TRBJ2-2; TCRdb proposes TRBD1, but this gene call is untestable without DNA. Germline V lookup: CDR1 KGHDR, CDR2 SFDVKD. This CDR3 has 18 residues. The CDR3 sequence is CATSDLLVGTGTTGELFF.

The chain couples TRBV28 to TRBJ2-7; with no DNA, the TCRdb D assignment of TRBD2 cannot be verified. From germline, CDR1 is MDHEN and CDR2 SYDVKM. The CDR3 sequence is 15 residues long. The CDR3 protein is CASSLAGLNSYEQYF.

The chain links TRBV7-2 to TRBJ2-1; TCRdb's assignment of TRBD2 cannot be checked, as there is no DNA. This CDR3 comprises 16 residues. Germline V gene sequence: CDR1 SGHTA, CDR2 FQGNSA. The CDR3 here is CASSLAASGGMREQFF. The whole variable domain, filled in from reference TRBV7-2 and TRBJ2-1, reads GAGVSQSPSNKVTEKGKDVELRCDPISGHTALYWYRQSLGQGLEFLIYFQGNSAPDKSGLPSDRFSAERTGGSVSTLTIQRTQQEDSAVYLCASSLAASGGMREQFFGPGTRLTVL.

J is TRBJ1-2 and V is TRBV15. The germline V gene encodes CDR1 LNHNV and CDR2 YYDKDF (reference sequence). This CDR3 is built from 14 residues. The CDR3 reads CATSGVGPFYGYTF.

V is TRBV30 and J is TRBJ2-5; as DNA is missing, the TRBD2 call by TCRdb cannot be tested. The CDR3 is 15 residues long. In germline, CDR1 is GTSNPN, CDR2 SVGIG (reference sequence). CDR3 in amino acids: CAWSVGASGGETQYF.

This chain links TRBV7-9 with TRBJ2-2; TCRdb proposes TRBD1, but this gene call is untestable without DNA. This CDR3 comprises 15 residues. Germline V lookup: CDR1 SEHNR, CDR2 FQNEAQ (reference sequence). The CDR3 spells CASSLRQGTTGELFF.

The chain links TRBV5-1 to TRBJ1-5; TCRdb lists TRBD1, though no DNA is available to test this call. The CDR3 length is 15 residues. Germline CDR1 reads SGHRS; CDR2 reads YFSETQ. CDR3 region: CASSLGGTGNQPQHF.

The genes are TRBV11-3 and TRBJ2-2; checking the TCRdb D call of TRBD2 is not possible without DNA. The germline CDR1 and CDR2 sequences are SGHNT and YENEEA. This CDR3 is built from 18 residues. The chain's CDR3 is CASSKPLPGLAGSGEVFF.

This chain uses TRBV5-1 with TRBJ2-7; the D call from TCRdb, TRBD2, cannot be confirmed without DNA. This CDR3 has 15 residues. The germline gives CDR1 SGHRS, CDR2 YFSETQ. The CDR3 spells CASSQSGSGLYEQYF. Based on the CDR3 plus reference TRBV5-1 and TRBJ2-7, the full variable domain is KAGVTQTPRYLIKTRGQQVTLSCSPISGHRSVSWYQQTPGQGLQFLFEYFSETQRNKGNFPGRFSGRQFSNSRSEMNVSTLELGDSALYLCASSQSGSGLYEQYFGPGTRLTVT.

The genes are TRBV12-5 and TRBJ2-7; TCRdb's D call of TRBD2 is untestable without DNA. CDR3 length: 12 amino acids. Germline lookup yields CDR1 LGHNT and CDR2 FRNRAP. This CDR3 reads CAGPAETYEQYF.

The chain couples TRBV7-9 to TRBJ1-1. Germline V gene data show CDR1 as SEHNR and CDR2 as FQNEAQ (reference sequence). The CDR3 has 13 residues. CDR3 region: CASSFVSNTEAFF. Looking up the rest from reference TRBV7-9 and TRBJ1-1 gives the full variable domain: DTGVSQNPRHKITKRGQNVTFRCDPISEHNRLYWYRQTLGQGPEFLTYFQNEAQLEKSRLLSDRFSAERPKGSFSTLEIQRTEQGDSAMYLCASSFVSNTEAFFGQGTRLTVV.

This rearrangement joins TRBV4-3 to TRBJ1-2. Germline V lookup: CDR1 LGHNA, CDR2 YSLEER. This CDR3 has 13 amino acids. The CDR3 loop is CASSRSGEDGYTF.

CDR3: CASKLGQQLDEQYF. The chain combines TRBV12-3 or TRBV12-4 with TRBJ2-7; TCRdb outputs TRBD1, but without DNA this stays unchecked. The CDR3 runs to 14 residues.

V is TRBV7-2 and J is TRBJ2-1; TCRdb indicates TRBD1, and absent DNA this call remains unverified. CDR1 and CDR2 (germline): SGHTA, FQGNSA. CDR3 length equals 15 residues. CDR3 sequence reads: CASSPPSRGHNEQFF.

The chain has TRBV20-1 and TRBJ2-7; TCRdb lists TRBD2, though no DNA is available to test this call. There are 15 residues in the CDR3. CDR1 and CDR2 from the germline V gene are DFQATT and SNEGSKA (reference sequence). The CDR3 protein is CSAREASGIPYEQYF.

The chain couples TRBV29-1 to TRBJ1-1. The CDR3 totals 11 residues. The V gene's germline CDR1 is SQVTM and CDR2 ANQGSEA. CDR3: CSVVRATEAFF.

V and J are TRBV27 and TRBJ2-1; TCRdb's D call, TRBD2, is unchecked because there is no DNA. Germline V gene sequence: CDR1 MNHEY, CDR2 SMNVEV (reference sequence). The CDR3 runs to 17 residues. CDR3 region: CASSSMGLAGVGNEQFF.

The rearrangement links TRBV7-9 to TRBJ2-5; the D gene TCRdb calls, TRBD2, cannot be checked with no DNA. The CDR3 is 15 amino acids. Germline V CDR1 and CDR2: SEHNR, FQNEAQ (reference sequence). CDR3 amino acids: CASSSIAGYQETQYF.

The V call is TRBV7-6, the J call TRBJ2-7; the D gene TCRdb calls, TRBD1, cannot be checked with no DNA. The CDR3 is 15 amino acids. CDR1 and CDR2 from the germline V gene are SGHVS and FNYEAQ. CDR3 protein: CASSLGGQGAYEQYF.

This rearrangement joins TRBV12-5 to TRBJ1-1; TCRdb picks TRBD1, but there is no DNA to check that call. CDR1 and CDR2 (germline): LGHNT, FRNRAP. This CDR3 contains 15 residues. CDR3 in amino acids: CASGSGQGLNTEAFF. Drawing the rest from reference TRBV12-5 and TRBJ1-1, the complete variable domain is DARVTQTPRHKVTEMGQEVTMRCQPILGHNTVFWYRQTMMQGLELLAYFRNRAPLDDSGMPKDRFSAEMPDATLATLKIQPSEPRDSAVYFCASGSGQGLNTEAFFGQGTRLTVV.